One sample yielded the 21 T cell receptor beta chains listed below, sequenced in a study of blood T cell repertoires in COVID-19 (TCRdb year 2020). The library was made by the immunoSEQ multiplex PCR assay. TCRdb mirrors the immuneACCESS table, restricted to in-frame sequences. Some clones are absent from its copies; in checked studies, under half trace to an unresolved V gene, and the reason for the others is unknown. This sample holds hundreds of thousands of clones; around 87% were observed only once. The ten top clones hold 6% to 9% of the sample. Sequencing was done on a sample of peripheral blood. The receptors here all came from a man aged 55 to 70 who had recovered from COVID-19.

This chain joins TRBV13 and TRBJ2-1; D gene uncertain. The germline V and J ends were trimmed by 0 bases and 7 bases, with 7 bases remaining between them. This CDR3 contains 13 residues. Germline CDR1 is PRHDT and CDR2 is FYEKMQ (reference sequence). CDR3 region: CASSLGAPNEQFF. The CDR3 DNA is TGTGCCAGCAGCTTAGGAGCCCCGAATGAGCAGTTCTTC.

The V and J genes are TRBV4-1 and TRBJ2-1; a weak D match, TRBD2 (5 bases). The V end lost 1 base, the J end lost 9 bases, and 13 bases lay between the germline ends. The CDR3 has 14 residues. The germline gives CDR1 MGHRA, CDR2 YSYEKL. The DNA for the CDR3 is TGCGCCAGCAGCCAAGGGCTAGCAAGAGGTGAGCAGTTCTTC. Its protein is CASSQGLARGEQFF.

V is TRBV19 and J is TRBJ1-1, with 7 nucleotides matching TRBD1. Trimming cost V 3 bases and J 4 bases; bases outside gene matches: 11. From germline, CDR1 is LNHDA and CDR2 SQIVND (reference sequence). This CDR3 has 16 residues. CDR3 bases: TGTGCCAGTAGTATTAACAGGGGTATAGATAGCACTGAAGCTTTCTTT. This encodes CASSINRGIDSTEAFF.

The rearrangement joins TRBV30 to TRBJ2-3; 10 bases are a match to TRBD2. Per germline, CDR1 GTSNPN and CDR2 SVGIG (reference sequence). The length of the CDR3 is 16 residues. V was clipped by 0 bases and J by 4 bases; unmatched bases: 7. The CDR3 reads CAWSVGAGGPSDTQYF. CDR3 nucleotide sequence: TGTGCCTGGAGTGTAGGAGCGGGGGGGCCCTCAGATACGCAGTATTTT. The whole variable domain, filled in from reference TRBV30 and TRBJ2-3, reads SQTIHQWPATLVQPVGSPLSLECTVEGTSNPNLYWYRQAAGRGLQLLFYSVGIGQISSEVPQNLSASRPQDRQFILSSKKLLLSDSGFYLCAWSVGAGGPSDTQYFGPGTRLTVL.

The chain uses TRBV7-9 and TRBJ1-6, with D perhaps TRBD1 (5 bases). Germline loops: CDR1 SEHNR, CDR2 FQNEAQ (reference sequence). Trimming stripped 5 bases from V and 7 bases from J, with 12 bases between. The CDR3 has 14 residues. CDR3: CASSPQGRNSPLHF. DNA for the CDR3: TGTGCCAGCAGCCCCCAGGGTAGGAATTCACCCCTCCACTTT.

V gene TRBV3-1 (or the pseudogene TRBV3-2) combines with J gene TRBJ2-4, with 9 positions matching TRBD1. The germline CDR1 and CDR2 sequences are LGHDT and YNNKEL (reference sequence). The CDR3 spans 16 residues. The V gene end was trimmed by 4 bases and the J gene end by 0 bases; junction bases not matched to a gene: 4. The CDR3 DNA reads as TGTGCCAGCAGCCCCCGACAGGGGGGAGCCAAAAACATTCAGTACTTC. Translating it yields CASSPRQGGAKNIQYF.

V and J are TRBV6-6 and TRBJ2-7; 9 nucleotides match TRBD1. The CDR3 totals 14 residues. Germline V CDR1 and CDR2: MNHNY, SVGAGI (reference sequence). The V segment lost 3 bases and the J segment 4 bases; nucleotides outside the gene matches: 4. The CDR3 loop is CASSYQDRGYEQYV. The CDR3 DNA reads as TGTGCCAGCAGTTATCAGGACAGGGGTTACGAGCAGTACGTC.

The genes are TRBV24-1 and TRBJ1-4; a weak D match, TRBD1 (6 bases). Germline V gene sequence: CDR1 KGHDR, CDR2 SFDVKD. The CDR3 covers 15 residues. Trimming cost V 3 bases and J 6 bases, with 13 bases left between them. The CDR3 sequence: CATSDPRGADEKLFF. The CDR3 DNA reads as TGTGCCACCAGTGATCCCCGGGGGGCTGATGAAAAACTGTTTTTT.

This chain's CDR3 is CASSLSLAGGLSETQYF. The CDR3 DNA sequence: TGTGCCAGCAGCTTGAGTCTAGCGGGGGGGCTATCCGAGACCCAGTACTTC. The genes are TRBV5-6 and TRBJ2-5, with 12 bases that match TRBD2. CDR1 is SGHDT, CDR2 YYEEEE, per germline. This CDR3 comprises 17 residues. V dropped 1 base and J dropped 5; count of bases not matched to a gene: 9.

In its sample, this clone was seen a few times. J is TRBJ2-7 and V is TRBV13, with 10 bases aligning to TRBD2. V lost 5 bases, J lost 2 bases, and 12 bases stayed unmatched. Germline loops: CDR1 PRHDT, CDR2 FYEKMQ (reference sequence). CDR3 length equals 17 residues. Here the CDR3 DNA reads TGTGCCAGCAGCATCACCCCGGGACTAGCGCTTCCCTACGAGCAGTACTTC. This translates into CASSITPGLALPYEQYF.

The V and J genes are TRBV16 and TRBJ2-7, with unresolved D. This CDR3 contains 13 residues. Germline values: CDR1 KGHSY, CDR2 FQNENV. Trimming stripped 0 bases from V and 0 bases from J, with 3 bases between. The DNA of the CDR3 is TGTGCCAGCAGCCAATCCCTCTCCTACGAGCAGTACTTC. It yields the protein CASSQSLSYEQYF.

The chain combines TRBV12-3 or TRBV12-4 with TRBJ2-1; 8 nucleotides align to TRBD2. With 8 bases clipped from V and 8 bases from J, the junction kept 8 bases outside the gene matches. The CDR3 length is 13 residues. In DNA form, the CDR3 reads TGTGCCAGCCGATTTTCGCGGGGGGATGAGCAGTTCTTC. Translating it yields CASRFSRGDEQFF.

This clone was seen once. The rearrangement joins TRBV24-1 to TRBJ1-5; 7 bases are a match to TRBD1. Germline trimming cut 3 bases from V and 2 bases from J; bases unmatched to any gene: 3. The V gene's germline CDR1 is KGHDR and CDR2 SFDVKD. This CDR3 has 15 residues. The CDR3 is CATSDRQGGNQPQHF. The DNA of the CDR3 is TGTGCCACCAGTGATCGACAGGGTGGCAATCAGCCCCAGCATTTT.

V usage is TRBV27 and J usage is TRBJ2-3; TRBD2 might be the D (5 bases). The CDR3 has 14 amino acids. The germline gives CDR1 MNHEY, CDR2 SMNVEV (reference sequence). Trimming left V 4 bases short and J 7 bases short, with 15 bases between. DNA for the CDR3: TGTGCCAGCAGTTCGGACGGGATCAGGAATACGCAGTATTTT. This encodes CASSSDGIRNTQYF.

This chain joins TRBV21-1 and TRBJ2-3; TRBD1, the table's D call, was not compared with the DNA. TRBV21-1 counts as a pseudogene. The CDR3 has 17 amino acids. The DNA for the CDR3 is TGTGCCAGCAGCAAAGCAGTGGGGACAGGGGGCAGAGATACGCAGTATTTT. Residues: CASSKAVGTGGRDTQYF.

As for this clone: Its ends do not fully match the called genes, so a read error is possible. CDR3 DNA sequence: TGTGCCTGGAGTGTACAGGTAGCGGGAGGCCGCAACTTC. As protein: CAWSVQVAGGRNF. The chain combines TRBV30 with TRBJ2-5, with 10 nucleotides matching TRBD2. This CDR3 has 13 residues. Looked up from germline, CDR1 is GTSNPN and CDR2 is SVGIG (reference sequence).

The rearrangement uses TRBV29-1 and TRBJ1-2; no definite D call. Germline V gives CDR1 SQVTM, CDR2 ANQGSEA. Trimming pared 6 bases from V and 1 base from J, leaving 12 bases between. This CDR3 contains 13 residues. This CDR3 reads CSVPARRNYGYTF. The CDR3 DNA is TGCAGCGTGCCCGCTAGGCGTAACTATGGCTACACCTTC.

This sequence joins TRBV7-9 and TRBJ2-3; TRBD1 might be the D (6 bases). From germline, CDR1 is SEHNR and CDR2 FQNEAQ (reference sequence). With 4 bases removed from V and 7 bases from J, the gap between germline ends came to 15 bases. The CDR3 extends over 14 amino acids. The chain's CDR3 is CASSSGAGQHTQYF. CDR3 bases: TGTGCCAGCAGCTCAGGTGCTGGACAGCATACGCAGTATTTT. Filled out from reference TRBV7-9 and TRBJ2-3, the complete variable domain reads DTGVSQNPRHKITKRGQNVTFRCDPISEHNRLYWYRQTLGQGPEFLTYFQNEAQLEKSRLLSDRFSAERPKGSFSTLEIQRTEQGDSAMYLCASSSGAGQHTQYFGPGTRLTVL.

The V gene is TRBV19, the J gene TRBJ1-5; the match to TRBD1 covers 10 bases. The CDR3 runs to 16 residues. In germline, CDR1 is LNHDA, CDR2 SQIVND (reference sequence). Trimming cost V 6 bases and J 0 bases; bases outside gene matches: 5. The CDR3 sequence: CASRRQGAHSNQPQHF. The DNA of the CDR3 is TGTGCCAGTAGAAGACAGGGGGCACATAGCAATCAGCCCCAGCATTTT.

The V call is TRBV6-5, the J call TRBJ1-1, with D unresolved. The CDR3 spans 14 residues. The V gene's germline CDR1 is MNHEY and CDR2 SVGAGI. Trimming took off 4 bases at V and 5 bases at J, with 14 bases between the two ends. The DNA of the CDR3 is TGTGCCAGCAGTTCCCCGCGGGTTGTGACTGAAGCTTTCTTT. Translated: CASSSPRVVTEAFF.

The chain recombines TRBV7-2 with TRBJ2-7; 7 bases are a match to TRBD2. Germline CDR1 reads SGHTA; CDR2 reads FQGNSA. This CDR3 comprises 13 residues. V gave up 4 bases and J gave up 3 bases; unmatched junction bases: 3. For the CDR3, the DNA is TGTGCCAGCAGCTCTTGGACTAGCTACGAGCAGTACTTC. Protein: CASSSWTSYEQYF.